Shown below are 19 T cell receptor beta chains from a single sample sequenced in a study of T cells after yellow fever vaccination (dated by TCRdb to about 2019). Library preparation employed 5' RACE. TCRdb records Illumina NovaSeq 6000 as the sequencer. In-frame beta chains were kept once TCRdb had trimmed the public reads at Q25 with fastp and called clones with MiXCR. Each entry is one CDR3 protein sequence, shown with its most common DNA and genes. The sample table holds about 300,000 distinct CDR3 sequences, of which approximately 8% were seen once. Around 3.3% of the sample goes to the ten largest clones. The treatment or condition tag for this specimen amounts to: live attenuated yellow fever vaccine strain. The sequencing here drew on CD4+ T cells sorted from PBMCs, taken 5 days after the yellow fever booster vaccination. Receptor source: a man aged 18 to 30 who received the YFV17D yellow fever vaccine.

In this sample, this clonotype turned up a few times. The rearrangement uses TRBV7-3 and TRBJ2-5, with D hard to call. Germline V lookup: CDR1 SGHTA, CDR2 FQGTGA. The CDR3 consists of 14 residues. V lost 3 bases and J 7 bases, leaving 15 bases between the germline ends. For the CDR3, the DNA is TGTGCCAGCAGCTTCGCACCTCCCCACGGGACCCAGTACTTC. Protein product: CASSFAPPHGTQYF.

This clonotype showed up many times. The chain combines TRBV10-3 with TRBJ2-1, with TRBD2 identical over 11 bases. This CDR3 contains 14 residues. CDR1 ENHRY and CDR2 SYGVKD come from the germline V gene. J lost 5 bases, V lost 6 bases, and 3 bases had no gene match. Here the CDR3 DNA reads TGTGCCATCAGGCTTAGCGGGGGGGACAATGAGCAGTTCTTC. Amino acids: CAIRLSGGDNEQFF.

This clonotype was seen only a few times. J is TRBJ1-1 and V is TRBV29-1, with D possibly matching TRBD1 (5 bases). The CDR3 has 14 amino acids. V was cut by 4 bases and J by 1 base, with 13 bases left in between. CDR1 is SQVTM and CDR2 is ANQGSEA in the germline V gene. In DNA form, the CDR3 reads TGCAGCGTTGTGGGGACGGACGGGAACACTGAAGCTTTCTTT. It is translated as CSVVGTDGNTEAFF.

In its sample, this clonotype was seen a few times. V and J are TRBV5-1 and TRBJ2-2; a weak D match, TRBD1 (5 bases). V was clipped by 4 bases and J by 0 bases, with 7 bases between them. The germline V gene has CDR1 SGHRS and CDR2 YFSETQ. The CDR3 spans 14 residues. In DNA, the CDR3 is TGCGCCAGCAGCCCGACAGCGAACACCGGGGAGCTGTTTTTT. This encodes CASSPTANTGELFF.

The chain combines TRBV7-9 with TRBJ2-1; possible D gene TRBD2, 5 bases. There are 15 residues in the CDR3. Trimming removed 3 bases from V and 2 bases from J, with 11 bases in between. The V gene's germline CDR1 is SEHNR and CDR2 FQNEAQ (reference sequence). The CDR3 nucleotides are TGTGCCAGCAGCTTTAGCGCCTTTCCCTACAATGAGCAGTTCTTC. Translated, it gives CASSFSAFPYNEQFF.

The V gene is TRBV18, the J gene TRBJ2-6; the D is unclear. V gave up 1 base and J gave up 4 bases, with 11 bases separating them. The CDR3 totals 16 residues. CDR1 and CDR2 from the germline V gene are KGHSH and LQKENI. For the CDR3, the DNA is TGTGCCAGCTCACCACTGAAGGGTACCGGGGCCAACGTCCTGACTTTC. The encoded protein is CASSPLKGTGANVLTF. The whole variable domain, filled in from reference TRBV18 and TRBJ2-6, reads NAGVMQNPRHLVRRRGQEARLRCSPMKGHSHVYWYRQLPEEGLKFMVYLQKENIIDESGMPKERFSAEFPKEGPSILRIQQVVRGDSAAYFCASSPLKGTGANVLTFGAGSRLTVL.

This clonotype was observed a few times. The chain combines TRBV11-2 with TRBJ1-4, with D possibly being TRBD1 (5 bases). CDR1 is SGHAT and CDR2 is FQNNGV in the germline V gene. Deletions cut 5 bases from V and 3 bases from J, with 10 bases between. There are 14 residues in the CDR3. CDR3 bases: TGTGCCAGCAGCACAGGTCCGGCTAATGAAAAACTGTTTTTT. It specifies CASSTGPANEKLFF.

The V gene is TRBV7-6, the J gene TRBJ2-3, with 11 positions matching TRBD2. The CDR3 contains 15 residues. Germline CDR1 and CDR2: SGHVS and FNYEAQ. V lost 5 bases and J lost 1; bases outside the gene matches: 2. The CDR3 loop reads CASSKLAGGTDTQYF. In DNA, the CDR3 is TGTGCCAGCAGCAAACTAGCGGGGGGCACAGATACGCAGTATTTT.

This clonotype was seen ten or more times. The chain is built from TRBV5-1 and TRBJ1-4; D remains ambiguous. V was trimmed by 5 bases and J by 8 bases, leaving 22 bases between them. Per germline, CDR1 SGHRS and CDR2 YFSETQ. This CDR3 comprises 16 residues. This chain's CDR3 is CASSHNRVGMGEKLFF. In DNA, the CDR3 is TGCGCCAGCAGTCACAACCGGGTAGGGATGGGAGAAAAACTGTTTTTT.

The CDR3 DNA reads as TGCAGTGCTCTCAACGACCCCCACACTGAAGCTTTCTTT. Protein: CSALNDPHTEAFF. J is TRBJ1-1 and V is TRBV20-1; D is undetermined. CDR1 and CDR2 from the germline V gene are DFQATT and SNEGSKA (reference sequence). The CDR3 consists of 13 residues. The V end lost 5 bases, the J end lost 3 bases, and 13 bases lay between the germline ends.

The chain uses TRBV27 and TRBJ1-1; D might be TRBD1 (5 bases). This CDR3 is built from 14 residues. Germline CDR1 is MNHEY and CDR2 is SMNVEV (reference sequence). V was cut by 2 bases and J by 4 bases, with 11 bases left in between. CDR3 sequence (DNA): TGTGCCAGCAGTTTAAATAGGGGAGGCACTGAAGCTTTCTTT. It codes for CASSLNRGGTEAFF.

This clonotype has at least ten counts. Sequence at one end of the junction differs from germline and may be a read error. The J gene is TRBJ1-3, the V gene TRBV7-7; D uncertain. Per the germline V gene, CDR1 is SSHAT and CDR2 is FNYEAQ (reference sequence). The CDR3 runs 13 residues. The CDR3 sequence: CASSSSSGNTIYF. The CDR3 nucleotides read TGTGCTAGCAGCTCCTCCTCTGGAAACACCATATATTTT. Together with reference TRBV7-7 and TRBJ1-3, the CDR3 gives the full variable domain: GAGVSQSPRYKVTKRGQDVTLRCDPISSHATLYWYQQALGQGPEFLTYFNYEAQPDKSGLPSDRFSAERPEGSISTLTIQRTEQRDSAMYRCASSSSSGNTIYFGEGSWLTVV.

Ten or more counts support this clonotype. The chain combines TRBV5-1 with TRBJ2-1, with 9 positions matching TRBD2. Germline CDR1 is SGHRS and CDR2 is YFSETQ. This CDR3 spans 16 amino acids. V lost 0 bases to trimming and J lost 5 bases; unmatched junction nucleotides: 6. CDR3 loop: CASSLGPSGDNNEQFF. The DNA for the CDR3 is TGCGCCAGCAGCTTGGGGCCTAGCGGGGACAACAATGAGCAGTTCTTC. Complete variable domain (other parts from reference TRBV5-1 and TRBJ2-1): KAGVTQTPRYLIKTRGQQVTLSCSPISGHRSVSWYQQTPGQGLQFLFEYFSETQRNKGNFPGRFSGRQFSNSRSEMNVSTLELGDSALYLCASSLGPSGDNNEQFFGPGTRLTVL.

This clonotype was found a few times. The chain couples TRBV11-2 to TRBJ2-6; 7 bases align to TRBD2. The V and J ends lost 5 bases and 2 bases, in that order; junction bases with no gene match: 6. This CDR3 has 16 residues. Germline lookup yields CDR1 SGHAT and CDR2 FQNNGV. CDR3 coding DNA: TGTGCCAGCAGCCTCGGGGGAGGGGCTGGGGCCAACGTCCTGACTTTC. Its protein product is CASSLGGGAGANVLTF.

In its sample, this clonotype was seen many times. This chain connects TRBV5-6 to TRBJ2-1; 9 nucleotides align to TRBD1. This CDR3 has 12 amino acids. The J segment lost 10 bases and the V segment lost 4 bases, leaving 3 bases of the junction unmatched. Germline CDR1 and CDR2: SGHDT and YYEEEE. The CDR3 loop is CASSVTGGEQFF. The DNA of the CDR3 is TGTGCCAGCAGCGTGACAGGGGGAGAGCAGTTCTTC.

This chain uses TRBV7-9 with TRBJ1-1, with D tentatively TRBD1 (5 bases). With 7 bases removed from V and 10 bases from J, the gap between germline ends came to 16 bases. Per germline, CDR1 SEHNR and CDR2 FQNEAQ (reference sequence). CDR3 length: 12 amino acids. In DNA, the CDR3 is TGTGCCAGCAATTGGGAGGGGAGTGCAGCTTTCTTT. Its translation: CASNWEGSAAFF.

Written as DNA, the CDR3 is TGCAGTGCTACCACTTGGGCAGGGGATCAGCCCCAGCATTTT. It is translated as CSATTWAGDQPQHF. The V and J genes are TRBV20-1 and TRBJ1-5, with a possible D match to TRBD1 (6 bases). CDR1 DFQATT and CDR2 SNEGSKA come from the germline V gene (reference sequence). Trimming shortened V by 4 bases and J by 5 bases, and 15 bases separated the two germline ends. This CDR3 region has 14 residues.

The chain carries TRBV14 and TRBJ1-2; D may be TRBD1 (5 bases). Germline loops: CDR1 SGHDN, CDR2 FVKESK. Between the trimmed V and J ends, which lost 2 bases and 6 bases, there was a span of 10 bases. The CDR3 is made up of 13 amino acids. The DNA of the CDR3 is TGTGCCAGCAGCCAAAACAGGATCCATGGCTACACCTTC. Its protein is CASSQNRIHGYTF.

This clonotype occurred many times. The gene calls are TRBV7-2 and TRBJ2-7, with a tentative D call TRBD1 (5 bases). This CDR3 contains 12 residues. V lost 6 bases and J 3 bases, leaving 9 bases between the germline ends. Germline-derived CDR1 and CDR2 are SGHTA and FQGNSA. CDR3 sequence: CASSLQGYEQYF. The DNA for the CDR3 is TGTGCCAGCAGTCTTCAGGGCTACGAGCAGTACTTC.